Here is one T cell receptor beta chain with its context. Sequencing used immunoSEQ multiplex PCR; TCRdb keeps in-frame clones, though not all of them. This sample has 300,000 to 400,000 clones; over 85% occur once, and the top ten carry 5% to 7%. Time point denoted: blood from clinic visit 5 months post-surgery; TSC patient then seizure free. This entry is derived from a study of brain T cells in children with intractable seizures. The V gene's germline CDR1 is SGHRS and CDR2 YFSETQ. The ends lost 0 bases at V and 4 bases at J; junction bases unmatched: 3. The CDR3 contains 15 residues. This chain joins TRBV5-1 and TRBJ1-3; TRBD1 aligns across 8 bases. The clonotype comes from a boy under two years old with tuberous sclerosis and intractable seizures. The sequencing here drew on peripheral blood, taken less than 6 months after surgery. DNA of the CDR3: TGCGCCAGCAGCTTGGGGGACAGGAGGGGAAACACCATATATTTT. It yields the protein CASSLGDRRGNTIYF.